This passage covers 3 T cell receptor beta chains from one sample sequenced in a study of blood T cell repertoires in COVID-19. Sequenced by immunoSEQ multiplex PCR; TCRdb stores in-frame clones only, minus some. The sample includes about 93,000 clones, under 90% of them seen just once. The source material was peripheral blood. All receptors come from a man aged 60-69 years with COVID-19, enrolled during active disease.

This chain links TRBV5-8 with TRBJ2-5; D is uncertain. The CDR3 spans 13 residues. The germline gives CDR1 SGHTS, CDR2 YDEGEE. The germline V and J ends were trimmed by 5 bases and 6 bases, with 14 bases remaining between them. The CDR3 sequence: CASSSSAPKTQYF. CDR3 coding DNA: TGTGCCAGCAGTTCCAGCGCCCCCAAGACCCAGTACTTC.

The V call is TRBV24-1, the J call TRBJ2-7; 7 bases match TRBD1. After removal of 2 bases from V and 3 bases from J, the junction contained 0 bases not matched to a gene. The CDR3 runs to 13 residues. Germline assignment: CDR1 KGHDR and CDR2 SFDVKD. The DNA of the CDR3 is TGTGCCACCAGTGATTGGGACAGCTACGAGCAGTACTTC. Its protein is CATSDWDSYEQYF.

The chain has TRBV2 and TRBJ2-1; 7 bases fit TRBD1. V lost 6 bases to trimming and J lost 0 bases; unmatched junction nucleotides: 5. This CDR3 has 15 amino acids. Germline V gene lookup returns CDR1 SNHLY and CDR2 FYNNEI. The CDR3 sequence is CASRSRDSSYNEQFF. The CDR3 nucleotides are TGTGCCAGCAGGTCCCGGGACAGCTCCTACAATGAGCAGTTCTTC.